These 19 T cell receptor beta chains originate from one sample sequenced in a study of T cell responses to AZD1222 COVID-19 vaccine. Some clones are missing from TCRdb's copy, which holds only in-frame ones; the method was immunoSEQ multiplex PCR. Found here are 89,000 or so clones, about 86% of them singletons; the top ten hold less than 6.5%. The specimen was peripheral blood, collected 28 days after the second AZD1222 dose. The source is an adult who received the AZD1222 COVID-19 vaccine.

The chain links TRBV28 to TRBJ2-2; D remains unclear. The CDR3 contains 14 residues. V lost 5 bases, J lost 5 bases, and 12 bases lay in between. The germline gives CDR1 MDHEN, CDR2 SYDVKM. The CDR3 region is CASSPQDVTGELFF. The CDR3 bases are TGTGCCAGCAGTCCCCAGGACGTAACCGGGGAGCTGTTTTTT.

As DNA, the CDR3 is TGTGCCAGCAGTGGGGGGACTCCTCGTCATGAGCAGTTCTTC. Its protein product is CASSGGTPRHEQFF. The chain links TRBV5-5 to TRBJ2-1; TRBD2 might be the D (6 bases). The CDR3 loop spans 14 amino acids. Trimming removed 5 bases from V and 8 bases from J, with 17 bases in between. Germline V CDR1 and CDR2: SGHKS, YYEKEE (reference sequence).

The chain recombines TRBV5-4 with TRBJ2-1; D ambiguous. The CDR3 is made up of 14 amino acids. V was trimmed by 3 bases and J by 0 bases, leaving 7 bases between them. CDR1 is SGHNT and CDR2 is YYREEE in the germline V gene (reference sequence). The CDR3 region has the DNA TGTGCCAGCAGCTCTCACAGCTCCTACAATGAGCAGTTCTTC. Amino acids: CASSSHSSYNEQFF.

The chain combines TRBV9 with TRBJ1-6; D is unclear. Trimming took 6 bases from V and 6 from J, leaving 19 bases between them. CDR1 and CDR2 (germline): SGDLS, YYNGEE. This CDR3 is built from 16 residues. DNA of the CDR3: TGTGCCAGCACCAAAACGGGCGGGGTTAGTAATTCACCCCTCCACTTT. This translates into CASTKTGGVSNSPLHF.

The chain couples TRBV29-1 to TRBJ2-2; 9 bases align to TRBD1. The germline V gene has CDR1 SQVTM and CDR2 ANQGSEA. Trimming at V came to 6 bases and at J to 7 bases, leaving 6 bases not matched to a gene. The CDR3 consists of 13 residues. CDR3 sequence (DNA): TGCAGCGTCCTACAGGGGGCGGGCGGGGAGCTGTTTTTT. Translating gives CSVLQGAGGELFF.

The V call is TRBV6-5, the J call TRBJ2-1; 7 bases are a match to TRBD1. This CDR3 is built from 14 residues. Germline V gives CDR1 MNHEY, CDR2 SVGAGI. With V trimmed by 4 bases and J by 4 bases, 4 bases remained unmatched. The DNA of the CDR3 is TGTGCCAGCAGTTTGACAGGGCGGTACAATGAGCAGTTCTTC. It yields the protein CASSLTGRYNEQFF.

This clone was seen a handful of times. The chain joins TRBV7-9 to TRBJ2-1; possibly TRBD1 or TRBD2 for D (5 bases each). Germline V gene sequence: CDR1 SEHNR, CDR2 FQNEAQ (reference sequence). Trimming shortened V by 0 bases and J by 4 bases, and 10 bases separated the two germline ends. This CDR3 comprises 15 residues. The CDR3 sequence is CASSLAPGRYNEQFF. The CDR3 DNA is TGTGCCAGCAGCTTAGCCCCAGGGAGATACAATGAGCAGTTCTTC.

The chain is built from TRBV5-1 and TRBJ1-4; 8 bases are shared with TRBD1. CDR3 length: 14 amino acids. V dropped 3 bases and J dropped 5; count of bases not matched to a gene: 3. Per the germline V gene, CDR1 is SGHRS and CDR2 is YFSETQ. The CDR3 DNA reads TGCGCCAGCAGCTCGACAGGGGCAAATGAAAAACTGTTTTTT. It yields the protein CASSSTGANEKLFF.

The rearrangement uses TRBV5-1 and TRBJ1-2, with 8 bases fitting TRBD1. This CDR3 is built from 16 residues. V shed 0 bases and J 8 bases; nucleotides not matched to a gene: 12. CDR1 SGHRS and CDR2 YFSETQ come from the germline V gene. The CDR3 sequence is CASSLAVIQGGEGYTF. The CDR3, as DNA: TGCGCCAGCAGCTTGGCGGTCATACAGGGGGGAGAAGGCTACACCTTC.

J is TRBJ2-3 and V is TRBV11-2; 11 positions match TRBD2. This CDR3 region has 15 residues. Unmatched junction bases numbered 5, after V lost 4 bases and J lost 5 bases. Germline V CDR1 and CDR2: SGHAT, FQNNGV. CDR3 in DNA: TGTGCCAGCAGCTCCCGACTAGCGGGGTTAGATACGCAGTATTTT. Translated: CASSSRLAGLDTQYF.

V is TRBV21-1 and J is TRBJ2-7; the D call TRBD2 from the table was never checked on the DNA. TRBV21-1 is described as a pseudogene. The CDR3 spans 12 residues. CDR3 in amino acids: CASGRGDREQYF. DNA for the CDR3: TGTGCCAGCGGGAGGGGGGATCGGGAGCAGTACTTC.

This chain links TRBV2 with TRBJ2-1, with 8 bases fitting TRBD2. CDR1 is SNHLY and CDR2 is FYNNEI in the germline V gene. J gave up 10 bases and V 7 bases, and 9 bases lay outside the gene matches. The CDR3 has 13 residues. CDR3 nucleotide sequence: TGTGCCAGCACCCGGAAGGCTAGCGGGGAGCAGTTCTTC. It yields the protein CASTRKASGEQFF.

V is TRBV7-2 and J is TRBJ2-1, with 9 bases that match TRBD2. CDR1 is SGHTA, CDR2 FQGNSA, per germline. The trim removed 5 bases at V and 8 bases at J, leaving 7 bases unmatched. The CDR3 sequence is 14 residues long. The CDR3 region is CASSPRAGGDEQFF. The CDR3 DNA sequence: TGTGCCAGCAGCCCCCGGGCGGGAGGGGATGAGCAGTTCTTC.

This chain joins TRBV19 and TRBJ2-7; 11 bases align to TRBD1. The V gene end was trimmed by 5 bases and the J gene end by 1 base; junction bases not matched to a gene: 16. The CDR3 runs 19 residues. Looked up from germline, CDR1 is LNHDA and CDR2 is SQIVND (reference sequence). The DNA of the CDR3 is TGTGCCAGTAGTCCCAGGACAGGGGGCGCAGCGGCGGGGTCCTACGAGCAGTACTTC. It encodes CASSPRTGGAAAGSYEQYF.

In its sample, this clone was seen once. The chain links TRBV12-3 or TRBV12-4 to TRBJ2-1; D call uncertain. The V gene lost 5 bases and the J gene lost 14 bases, with 16 bases spanning the gap. This CDR3 is built from 12 residues. CDR3 coding DNA: TGTGCCAGCAGTACGGACGTTACTTGGAAGTTCTTC. It specifies CASSTDVTWKFF.

The chain couples TRBV24-1 to TRBJ2-1; D ambiguous. The V end lost 9 bases, the J end lost 2 bases, and 25 bases lay between the germline ends. CDR1 is KGHDR, CDR2 SFDVKD, per germline. The CDR3 loop spans 18 amino acids. CDR3: CATVVRRLHQHAYNEQFF. DNA of the CDR3: TGTGCCACCGTCGTCCGACGCCTCCATCAACACGCCTACAATGAGCAGTTCTTC.

V usage is TRBV3-1 (or the pseudogene TRBV3-2) and J usage is TRBJ2-3, with 14 nucleotides matching TRBD2. The CDR3 has 15 residues. V lost 4 bases to trimming and J lost 5 bases; unmatched junction nucleotides: 2. CDR1 and CDR2 (germline): LGHDT, YNNKEL (reference sequence). CDR3 bases: TGTGCCAGCAGCCCCGGGACTAGCGGGGGAGATACGCAGTATTTT. Amino acids: CASSPGTSGGDTQYF.

The chain uses TRBV5-3 and TRBJ1-2; 9 nucleotides agree with TRBD1. TRBV5-3 is an ORF; its function is uncertain. J lost 2 bases, V lost 5 bases, and 4 bases had no gene match. This CDR3 is built from 14 residues. CDR3 DNA sequence: TGTGCCAGAAGGAACAGGGGGCGAAACTATGGCTACACCTTC. This gives the protein CARRNRGRNYGYTF.

V and J are TRBV12-5 and TRBJ1-1; 8 nucleotides align to TRBD1. With 11 bases clipped from V and 1 base from J, the junction kept 15 bases outside the gene matches. CDR1 and CDR2 (germline): LGHNT, FRNRAP. The CDR3 covers 16 residues. CDR3 in amino acids: CASAAPSGTGNTEAFF. The CDR3 DNA reads TGTGCTTCCGCTGCGCCTTCCGGGACAGGGAACACTGAAGCTTTCTTT.